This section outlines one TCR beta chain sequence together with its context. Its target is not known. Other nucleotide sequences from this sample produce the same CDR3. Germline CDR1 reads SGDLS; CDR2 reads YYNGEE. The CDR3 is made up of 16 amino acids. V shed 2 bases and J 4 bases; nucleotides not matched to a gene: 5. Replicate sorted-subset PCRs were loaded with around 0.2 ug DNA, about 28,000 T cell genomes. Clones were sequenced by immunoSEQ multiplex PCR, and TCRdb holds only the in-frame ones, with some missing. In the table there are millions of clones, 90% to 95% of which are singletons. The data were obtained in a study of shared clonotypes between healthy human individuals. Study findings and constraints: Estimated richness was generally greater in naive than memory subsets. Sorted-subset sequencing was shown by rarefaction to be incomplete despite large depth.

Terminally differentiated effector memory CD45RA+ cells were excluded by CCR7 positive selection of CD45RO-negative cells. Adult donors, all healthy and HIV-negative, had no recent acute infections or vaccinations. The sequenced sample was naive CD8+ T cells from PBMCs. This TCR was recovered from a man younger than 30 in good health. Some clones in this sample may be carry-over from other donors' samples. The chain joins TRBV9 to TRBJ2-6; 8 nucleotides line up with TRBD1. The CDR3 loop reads CASSVTGAVGANVLTF. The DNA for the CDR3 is TGTGCCAGCAGCGTGACAGGGGCGGTGGGGGCCAACGTCCTGACTTTC.